The clone carrying this T cell receptor (beta chain) was counted at least ten times. Its antigen is not known. The TCR beta CDR3 regions underwent amplification using RNA transcripts as the source. With the HTBI primer set, the TCR CDR3 went through a first round of RT-PCR. From the multiplex PCR reads, TCRdb called clonotypes with MiXCR, one entry per CDR3 protein. The sample carries around 340,000 distinct CDR3 sequences, roughly 20% recorded once. This record comes from a study of T cells in Graves' hyperthyroidism and ophthalmopathy. General observations from the study: Most thyroid clonotypes with frequency above 0.001 were detected in blood.

Germline CDR1 reads SNHLY; CDR2 reads FYNNEI. Trimming stripped 1 base from V and 2 bases from J, with 11 bases between. CDR3 length: 15 residues. The patients, who ranged from 18 to 65 in age, presented with newly diagnosed hyperthyroidism lasting under 2 months. Uncontrolled infection, other autoimmune disease, pregnancy or lactation led to exclusion. This chain uses TRBV2 with TRBJ2-5; D is undetermined. The source material was blood. The origin of this receptor is a woman aged 45 to 65 with Graves' hyperthyroidism. CDR3 in DNA: TGTGCCAGCAGTGAAGAAGGCAGCAGTCAAGAGACCCAGTACTTC. Residues: CASSEEGSSQETQYF.